Listed below are T cell receptor beta chains from one sample, sequenced in a study of T cell responses to AZD1222 COVID-19 vaccine. The table came from immunoSEQ multiplex PCR; TCRdb's copy has only in-frame clones and leaves some out. The sample contains around 64,000 clones, 83% of which appear only once. The specimen comprised peripheral blood, sampled 28 days after the second AZD1222 dose. The receptor source for this set is an adult who received the AZD1222 COVID-19 vaccine. The CDR3 runs from the conserved cysteine through the conserved F or W. D genes are given only for firm matches. Not every row has a clone size; where given, it reads once, few, many or a size class.

J: TRBJ2-5; size: -; D: TRBD2; V: TRBV7-2; DNA: TGTGCCAGCAGCCTTCTAGCGGGGAAGCAAGAGACCCAGTACTTC; CDR3: CASSLLAGKQETQYF
J: TRBJ1-2; size: -; D: TRBD1; V: TRBV6-5; DNA: TGTGCCAGCAGTTACTCGGGACAGCTTAACTATGGCTACACCTTC; CDR3: CASSYSGQLNYGYTF
J: TRBJ1-2; size: -; D: -; V: TRBV7-2; DNA: TGTGCCAGCAGCTTCGGGGTTAACTATGGCTACACCTTC; CDR3: CASSFGVNYGYTF
J: TRBJ2-7; size: -; D: TRBD2; V: TRBV4-1; DNA: TGCGCCAGCAGCCAAGTGGTTAGTAGCGGGAACTACGAGCAGTACTTC; CDR3: CASSQVVSSGNYEQYF
J: TRBJ2-7; size: -; D: -; V: TRBV6-5; DNA: TGTGCCAGCAGTTACCTGACCGGGACCAACTACGAGCAGTACTTC; CDR3: CASSYLTGTNYEQYF
J: TRBJ1-1; size: -; D: -; V: TRBV5-1; DNA: TGCGCCAGCAGTTCGGGCCGGGTGGGGATGAACACTGAAGCTTTCTTT; CDR3: CASSSGRVGMNTEAFF
J: TRBJ2-7; size: -; D: -; V: TRBV2; DNA: TGTGCCAGCAGTGGGTCGCGGGGAAGCGTGCAGTACTTC; CDR3: CASSGSRGSVQYF
J: TRBJ2-5; size: -; D: -; V: TRBV5-5; DNA: TGTGCCAGCAGCTTTTTAGACAGAAGCCAAGAGACCCAGTACTTC; CDR3: CASSFLDRSQETQYF
J: TRBJ1-6; size: -; D: -; V: TRBV5-8; DNA: TGTGCCAGCAGCTCTGAACAGGGCGCTAATAATTCACCCCTCCACTTT; CDR3: CASSSEQGANNSPLHF
J: TRBJ2-1; size: -; D: -; V: TRBV27; DNA: TGTGCCAGCAGTTGGCCGGGGGCAGCGGATGAGCAGTTCTTC; CDR3: CASSWPGAADEQFF
J: TRBJ1-4; size: -; D: -; V: TRBV6-5; DNA: TGTGCCAGCAGTAGAGTGAATGAAAAACTGTTTTTT; CDR3: CASSRVNEKLFF
J: TRBJ2-7; size: -; D: -; V: TRBV4-1; DNA: TGCGCCAGCAGCCCTTACGCCGGTGCCTACGAGCAGTACTTC; CDR3: CASSPYAGAYEQYF
J: TRBJ2-3; size: -; D: -; V: TRBV27; DNA: TGTGCCAGCACCTACAATCTTGGTACAGATACGCAGTATTTT; CDR3: CASTYNLGTDTQYF
J: TRBJ2-7; size: -; D: TRBD1; V: TRBV6-1; DNA: TGTGCCAGCAGTGAAGGGCCAGGGGGTATATCCTACGAGCAGTACTTC; CDR3: CASSEGPGGISYEQYF
J: TRBJ2-1; size: -; D: TRBD2; V: TRBV11-3; DNA: TGTGCCAGCAGCCAGGGACTAGCGGGGGGGAATGAGCAGTTCTTC; CDR3: CASSQGLAGGNEQFF
J: TRBJ2-5; size: -; D: -; V: TRBV6-6; DNA: TGTGCCAGCAGTTACTCGGGATCAACAACGGAGACCCAGTACTTC; CDR3: CASSYSGSTTETQYF
J: TRBJ2-2; size: few; D: -; V: TRBV6-5; DNA: TGTGCCAGCAGTTACTCGGGGAACACCGGGGAGCTGTTTTTT; CDR3: CASSYSGNTGELFF
J: TRBJ1-2; size: -; D: TRBD1; V: TRBV6-5; DNA: TGTGCCAGCAGCCTCGACAGGGGGGGCGGCTACACCTTC; CDR3: CASSLDRGGGYTF
J: TRBJ1-5; size: once; D: -; V: TRBV19; DNA: TGTGCCAGTAGTATCCCACAGGGCCACCAGCCCCAGCATTTT; CDR3: CASSIPQGHQPQHF
J: TRBJ2-1; size: -; D: -; V: TRBV6-5; DNA: TGTGCCAGCAGTACTTCAGGGTACCATGAGCAGTTCTTC; CDR3: CASSTSGYHEQFF
J: TRBJ1-6; size: -; D: -; V: TRBV6-5; DNA: TGTGCCAGCATTCTCAGGCTTCGAGGGAATTCACCCCTCCACTTT; CDR3: CASILRLRGNSPLHF
J: TRBJ1-2; size: -; D: TRBD1; V: TRBV10-2; DNA: TGCGCCAGCACCCTCGACAGGGGCTATGGCTACACCTTC; CDR3: CASTLDRGYGYTF
J: TRBJ1-5; size: -; D: -; V: TRBV6-2/TRBV6-3; DNA: TGTGCCAGCAGCTCCCCCCGAGACAGGCCAAATCAGCCCCAGCATTTT; CDR3: CASSSPRDRPNQPQHF
J: TRBJ1-2; size: once; D: TRBD1; V: TRBV18; DNA: TGTGCCAGCTCACCCCAGGGGGCGAATGGCTACACCTTC; CDR3: CASSPQGANGYTF
J: TRBJ1-5; size: -; D: TRBD1; V: TRBV19; DNA: TGTGCCTCTTCGGAGGGCAGGGGGCTAGTTGGCAATCAGCCCCAGCATTTT; CDR3: CASSEGRGLVGNQPQHF
J: TRBJ2-4; size: -; D: -; V: TRBV9; DNA: TGTGCCAGCAGCGTAGAACAGGTTTCAAACATTCAGTACTTC; CDR3: CASSVEQVSNIQYF
J: TRBJ2-2; size: -; D: -; V: TRBV2; DNA: TGTGCCAGCAGTGAAGCGCAAGGTCTCGCCGGGGAGCTGTTTTTT; CDR3: CASSEAQGLAGELFF
J: TRBJ2-3; size: -; D: -; V: TRBV5-4; DNA: TGTGCCAGCAGCTTCGACGGGCGGAGCACAGATACGCAGTATTTT; CDR3: CASSFDGRSTDTQYF
J: TRBJ2-3; size: -; D: -; V: TRBV10-2; DNA: TGCGCCAGTGAGGGGGTAGCCTTCACAGATACGCAGTATTTT; CDR3: CASEGVAFTDTQYF
J: TRBJ2-3; size: -; D: TRBD2; V: TRBV4-3; DNA: TGCGCCAGCAGCCTGCGGACTAGCGGGGATACGTATACGCAGTATTTT; CDR3: CASSLRTSGDTYTQYF
J: TRBJ1-4; size: -; D: -; V: TRBV4-2; DNA: TGTGCCAGCAGCCTTGTACGGGTACAAGAAAAACTGTTTTTT; CDR3: CASSLVRVQEKLFF
J: TRBJ2-4; size: -; D: -; V: TRBV3-1/TRBV3-2; DNA: TGTGCCAGCAGCCAAAGGGACGGCAAAAACATTCAGTACTTC; CDR3: CASSQRDGKNIQYF
J: TRBJ1-4; size: -; D: -; V: TRBV3-1/TRBV3-2; DNA: TGTGCCAGCAGCCAAGACGCACGGGAAAAACTGTTTTTT; CDR3: CASSQDAREKLFF
J: TRBJ1-1; size: -; D: -; V: TRBV7-2; DNA: TGTGCCAGCACCCTACACCTTTTGGTCACTGAAGCTTTCTTT; CDR3: CASTLHLLVTEAFF
J: TRBJ2-7; size: -; D: -; V: TRBV6-5; DNA: TGTGCCAGCAGTTTCGGACGGACAGCCTACGAGCAGTACTTC; CDR3: CASSFGRTAYEQYF
J: TRBJ2-1; size: -; D: TRBD2; V: TRBV6-5; DNA: TGTGCCAGCAGCCTTAGCGGGGGATCGCAGTTCTTC; CDR3: CASSLSGGSQFF
J: TRBJ1-1; size: -; D: -; V: TRBV29-1; DNA: TGCAGCGTTGAAGGGCAGGGAAGTGCTGAAGCTTTCTTT; CDR3: CSVEGQGSAEAFF
J: TRBJ1-4; size: -; D: -; V: TRBV5-1; DNA: TGCGCCAGCAGCGGAGGGAGGAGAGGCGAAAAACTGTTTTTT; CDR3: CASSGGRRGEKLFF
J: TRBJ2-4; size: -; D: TRBD1; V: TRBV29-1; DNA: TGCAGCGTTACGGGCTCGGACAGGGCTCCCCAAAACATTCAGTACTTC; CDR3: CSVTGSDRAPQNIQYF
J: TRBJ1-2; size: once; D: -; V: TRBV3-1/TRBV3-2; DNA: TGTGCCAGCAGCCAAGCGGCCGGCAACTATGGCTACACCTTC; CDR3: CASSQAAGNYGYTF
J: TRBJ1-1; size: -; D: -; V: TRBV12-3/TRBV12-4; DNA: TGTGCCAGCAGTAGGGGAAACACTGAAGCTTTCTTT; CDR3: CASSRGNTEAFF
J: TRBJ2-1; size: -; D: TRBD1; V: TRBV6-6; DNA: TGTGCCAGCAGTCCGCAACGTCGGACAGGACGATCATACAATGAGCAGTTCTTC; CDR3: CASSPQRRTGRSYNEQFF
J: TRBJ1-3; size: -; D: -; V: TRBV5-1; DNA: TGCGCCAGCAGCTTGGACGAGGAGGGAAACACCATATATTTT; CDR3: CASSLDEEGNTIYF
J: TRBJ1-5; size: -; D: -; V: TRBV5-6; DNA: TGTGCCAGCAGTTTTGGAGGTCTCGATCAGCATTTT; CDR3: CASSFGGLDQHF
J: TRBJ2-5; size: few; D: -; V: TRBV7-2; DNA: TGTGCCAGCAGCGCCTCCCCCACGGAGACCCAGTACTTC; CDR3: CASSASPTETQYF
J: TRBJ1-4; size: -; D: TRBD1; V: TRBV3-1/TRBV3-2; DNA: TGTGCCAGCAGCTCGGGACAGGGTACACAAAATGAAAAACTGTTTTTT; CDR3: CASSSGQGTQNEKLFF
J: TRBJ1-1; size: -; D: -; V: TRBV7-9; DNA: TGTGCCAGCAGCTTAGTCGAGGATAGTGACACTGAAGCTTTCTTT; CDR3: CASSLVEDSDTEAFF
J: TRBJ2-7; size: -; D: -; V: TRBV29-1; DNA: TGCAGCGTGTACACCTCCGACAGCTACGAGCAGTACTTC; CDR3: CSVYTSDSYEQYF
J: TRBJ2-3; size: -; D: -; V: TRBV4-3; DNA: TGCGCCAGCAGCCAAGCGGGTAGCGGCACAGATACGCAGTATTTT; CDR3: CASSQAGSGTDTQYF
J: TRBJ2-1; size: -; D: -; V: TRBV13; DNA: TGTGCCAGCAGCCCCCTCTCGCGGGGGCCCTACAATGAGCAGTTCTTC; CDR3: CASSPLSRGPYNEQFF
J: TRBJ1-6; size: -; D: -; V: TRBV4-1; DNA: TGCGCCAGCAGCCACGTCCTCCGGGTCCGGAGTTCACCCCTCCACTTT; CDR3: CASSHVLRVRSSPLHF
J: TRBJ2-5; size: -; D: -; V: TRBV10-2; DNA: TGCGCCAGCAGTGAGAAGATTCACCAGTACTTC; CDR3: CASSEKIHQYF
J: TRBJ1-1; size: -; D: TRBD1; V: TRBV5-1; DNA: TGCGCCAGCAGCTTGGTCGGGACAGGGGGTATTGAAGCTTTCTTT; CDR3: CASSLVGTGGIEAFF
J: TRBJ2-2; size: -; D: TRBD2; V: TRBV6-6; DNA: TGTGCCAGCAGTTACAGACTCGGGAGGTACACCGGGGAGCTGTTTTTT; CDR3: CASSYRLGRYTGELFF